This T cell receptor (beta chain) appears in the sequencing data of a study of blood T cell repertoires in COVID-19. Study context: PBMCs, B-cell-depleted T cells, or T cells provided the cDNA or gDNA that made up the material.

How the authors handled the data: Amplified reference gene primers provided the basis for estimating nucleated cell counts. TCRdb's copy holds only in-frame clones and misses some; the assay was immunoSEQ multiplex PCR. V, J and clone size are those of that table, while D and trimming were read from the DNA. This table holds more than 95,000 clones, just over 85% found once. Germline CDR1 is LNHDA and CDR2 is SQIVND (reference sequence). The V end lost 11 bases, the J end lost 8 bases, and 21 bases lay between the germline ends. The CDR3 loop spans 13 amino acids. Sequencing was done on a sample of peripheral blood. The clonotype comes from an older woman in a cohort sampled during active or convalescent COVID-19. The gene calls are TRBV19 and TRBJ1-2; weak D call: TRBD1 (6 bases). CDR3 DNA: TGTGCCGGACATTCCCCAGGGGACGAGGGCTACACCTTC. As protein: CAGHSPGDEGYTF.